What follows is one TCR beta chain and its context. As yet, its antigen is unknown. A read error may be the cause here, since a much bigger clone is one base away. V shed 7 bases and J shed 2 bases, with 12 bases lying between them. The CDR3 runs 14 residues. Germline V gene sequence: CDR1 ENHRY, CDR2 SYGVKD. These data come from a study of T cells in Graves' hyperthyroidism and ophthalmopathy. The study's findings and limits: Among thyroid clonotypes expanded above 0.001, most also appeared in blood.

Newly diagnosed hyperthyroidism patients aged 18 to 65 years had disease lasting under 2 months. Using RNA transcripts as the source, TCR beta CDR3 regions were amplified. Initially, a first-round RT-PCR of the TCR CDR3 employed the HTBI primer set. TCRdb itself ran the multiplex PCR reads through MiXCR, one entry per CDR3 protein. The sample lists approximately 630,000 distinct CDR3 sequences, around 15% occurring once. The chain is built from TRBV10-3 and TRBJ1-5; D is possibly TRBD1 (5 bases). The sequenced sample consisted of blood. The receptor comes from a woman younger than 45 with Graves' hyperthyroidism. The CDR3 DNA is TGTGCCATCAATGATCAGGGCGGCAATCAGCCCCAGCATTTT. Protein sequence: CAINDQGGNQPQHF.